Listed below are T cell receptor beta chains from one sample, sequenced in a study of cytomegalovirus exposure and HLA in healthy donors. Sequencing used immunoSEQ multiplex PCR; TCRdb keeps in-frame clones, though not all of them. The sample has approximately 100,000 clones, roughly 9.4% seen once. The specimen sequenced was PBMCs. The origin of the receptors is a man aged 50 to 60 in good health and CMV-seropositive. Each CDR3 is given with its conserved first and last residue. D genes are given only for firm matches. Clone size is shown for a subset of rows, as once, few, many or a class of expanded clone.

CDR3: CASALPGTSSNEQYF
DNA: TGTGCCAGCGCCCTTCCCGGGACTAGCTCGAACGAGCAGTACTTC
J: TRBJ2-7
D: TRBD2
size: .
V: TRBV2

CDR3: CSVVGSGTGKTQYF
DNA: TGCAGCGTTGTGGGTTCCGGGACAGGAAAGACCCAGTACTTC
J: TRBJ2-5
D: TRBD1
size: .
V: TRBV29-1

CDR3: CASSLAGRINTEAFF
DNA: TGTGCCAGCAGCTTGGCCGGCAGGATTAACACTGAAGCTTTCTTT
J: TRBJ1-1
D: .
size: .
V: TRBV5-4

CDR3: CASSFVGLKETQYF
DNA: TGTGCCAGCAGCTTTGTGGGACTCAAAGAGACCCAGTACTTC
J: TRBJ2-5
D: .
size: few
V: TRBV7-8

CDR3: CASSLKGRLAGGPYEQYF
DNA: TGTGCCAGCAGTTTAAAGGGGAGACTAGCGGGAGGGCCGTACGAGCAGTACTTC
J: TRBJ2-7
D: TRBD2
size: .
V: TRBV27

CDR3: CASSLDTPHEQYF
DNA: TGTGCCAGCAGTTTAGACACCCCCCACGAGCAGTACTTC
J: TRBJ2-7
D: .
size: few
V: TRBV28

CDR3: CASRKHRVEETQYF
DNA: TGTGCCAGTAGGAAACACCGGGTGGAAGAGACCCAGTACTTC
J: TRBJ2-5
D: .
size: few
V: TRBV19

CDR3: CASGPRDRGLNEQFF
DNA: TGTGCCAGCGGCCCTCGGGACAGGGGGCTCAATGAGCAGTTCTTC
J: TRBJ2-1
D: TRBD1
size: .
V: TRBV7-9

CDR3: CASSPGTGSNYGYTF
DNA: TGTGCCAGCAGTCCCGGGACAGGGTCTAACTATGGCTACACCTTC
J: TRBJ1-2
D: TRBD1
size: few
V: TRBV5-4

CDR3: CSVMGLVGETQYF
DNA: TGCAGCGTTATGGGACTAGTGGGAGAGACCCAGTACTTC
J: TRBJ2-5
D: TRBD2
size: many
V: TRBV29-1

CDR3: CASSPDGGSYNEQFF
DNA: TGTGCCAGCAGTCCCGACGGAGGTTCCTACAATGAGCAGTTCTTC
J: TRBJ2-1
D: .
size: few
V: TRBV28

CDR3: CASSATGGNTEAFF
DNA: TGCGCCAGCAGCGCCACAGGGGGAAACACTGAAGCTTTCTTT
J: TRBJ1-1
D: TRBD1
size: few
V: TRBV5-1

CDR3: CASSSTRADTQYF
DNA: TGTGCCAGCAGCTCGACTAGGGCAGATACGCAGTATTTT
J: TRBJ2-3
D: .
size: .
V: TRBV28

CDR3: CASSRGGGDEQYF
DNA: TGTGCTAGCAGCCGGGGGGGCGGGGACGAGCAGTACTTC
J: TRBJ2-7
D: TRBD2
size: few
V: TRBV7-7

CDR3: CASSLSLASLSPSGNTIYF
DNA: TGTGCCAGCAGTTTATCCCTCGCTAGCCTATCTCCCTCTGGAAACACCATATATTTT
J: TRBJ1-3
D: .
size: few
V: TRBV28

CDR3: CASSLVSGMNTEAFF
DNA: TGCGCCAGCAGCTTGGTTTCAGGTATGAACACTGAAGCTTTCTTT
J: TRBJ1-1
D: .
size: few
V: TRBV5-1

CDR3: CASSPSSSSTDTQYF
DNA: TGTGCCAGCAGCCCTAGCAGTTCTAGCACAGATACGCAGTATTTT
J: TRBJ2-3
D: .
size: few
V: TRBV7-2

CDR3: CAISPGEGTQYF
DNA: TGTGCCATCAGTCCAGGGGAAGGGACCCAGTACTTC
J: TRBJ2-5
D: .
size: .
V: TRBV10-3

CDR3: CASSRDRVVAGELFF
DNA: TGTGCCAGCAGCCGGGACAGGGTAGTAGCCGGGGAGCTGTTTTTT
J: TRBJ2-2
D: TRBD1
size: .
V: TRBV5-8

CDR3: CASSFDRVGGELFF
DNA: TGCGCCAGCAGCTTCGACAGGGTGGGCGGGGAGCTGTTTTTT
J: TRBJ2-2
D: TRBD1
size: .
V: TRBV5-1

CDR3: CASSLGTREGQETQYF
DNA: TGCGCCAGCAGCTTGGGGACGCGGGAGGGACAAGAGACCCAGTACTTC
J: TRBJ2-5
D: TRBD2
size: .
V: TRBV5-1

CDR3: CASTAQTNTGELFF
DNA: TGTGCCAGTACCGCACAAACGAACACCGGGGAGCTGTTTTTT
J: TRBJ2-2
D: .
size: .
V: TRBV19

CDR3: CASSPGGTSGRRAWETQYF
DNA: TGTGCCAGCAGTCCTGGTGGGACTAGCGGGAGAAGGGCATGGGAGACCCAGTACTTC
J: TRBJ2-5
D: TRBD2
size: .
V: TRBV28